The source of this TCR beta chain is a study of vaccination effects on CD4 cells after COVID-19. General observations from the study: Convalescents showed post-vaccine spike-reactive clones that were mainly new vaccine-induced clones.

There are a few counts of this clone. No antigen is known for it. The CDR3 has 13 amino acids. V was cut by 9 bases and J by 13 bases, with 19 bases left in between. Germline CDR1 is SNHLY and CDR2 is FYNNEI. Researchers isolated CD4+ T cells once 9 to 11 days of culture had elapsed. A PCR test confirmed that the person had SARS-CoV-2 infection between March and December 2020. The repertoire was sequenced with immunoSEQ multiplex PCR; TCRdb's copy has only in-frame clones and lacks some. The repertoire has about 45,000 clones, roughly 80% of them found once; the top ten carry roughly 8.7%. Sequenced material: CD4+ T cells from PBMCs cultured without peptide, taken before COVID-19 vaccination. The sequence was collected from a human donor who had a prior SARS-CoV-2 infection. The chain combines TRBV2 with TRBJ1-6; no clear D gene. For the CDR3, the DNA is TGTGCCAGTTTCCTAGGGCTAGTATCTCCCCTCCACTTT. Its translation: CASFLGLVSPLHF.